These 12 T cell receptor beta chains share one sample of origin, sequenced in a study of T-cell reconstitution after alpha-beta-depleted transplantation in children. Unique molecular identifiers were incorporated into the prepared TCRbeta library. TCRdb used MiXCR to reprocess the PCR reads, holding one entry per CDR3 protein. There are fewer than 250,000 distinct CDR3 sequences in the sample; around a sixth occur only once, and around two fifths lies in the top ten. The specimen comprised PBMCs, mostly from graft donor cells, sampled 360 days after TCRalphabeta/CD19-depleted stem cell transplant. The receptors here all came from a male patient aged 2-10 years who had a stem cell transplant for acute lymphoblastic leukemia, so the T cells may come from the graft donor.

In this sample, this clonotype turned up a few times. The chain recombines TRBV7-9 with TRBJ1-3; D remains ambiguous. Trimming took 9 bases from V and 4 from J, leaving 25 bases between them. This CDR3 comprises 17 residues. The germline CDR1 and CDR2 sequences are SEHNR and FQNEAQ (reference sequence). The DNA of the CDR3 is TGTGCCAGACTTCGTTCGGAGGGAAGCGTTAGAGGAAACACCATATATTTT. It encodes CARLRSEGSVRGNTIYF.

The chain uses TRBV28 and TRBJ2-5; the D gene could be TRBD1 or TRBD2 (6 bases each). The CDR3 has 17 amino acids. Trimming removed 3 bases at V and 5 bases at J, with 22 bases between. Germline V gene data show CDR1 as MDHEN and CDR2 as SYDVKM. CDR3 nucleotide sequence: TGTGCCAGCAGTTTGGGGGGCAGACGCACGAGCTACGAGACCCAGTACTTC. This encodes CASSLGGRRTSYETQYF.

This clonotype was counted only a few times. This chain links TRBV6-1 with TRBJ2-3, with no clear D. CDR3 length: 14 amino acids. Trimming took 6 bases from V and 1 from J, leaving 11 bases between them. Germline V gene sequence: CDR1 MNHNS, CDR2 SASEGT. The CDR3 protein is CASSRYLGTDTQYF. CDR3 nucleotide sequence: TGTGCCAGCAGCCGTTATCTTGGCACAGATACGCAGTATTTT.

This clonotype was observed a handful of times. One end of the junction does not line up with germline, which may come from a read error. This rearrangement joins TRBV20-1 to TRBJ1-2; D perhaps matches TRBD1 (5 bases). Germline-derived CDR1 and CDR2 are DFQATT and SNEGSKA (reference sequence). This CDR3 is built from 12 residues. The CDR3 protein is CSDRQQPYGYTF. CDR3 coding DNA: TGCAGTGATAGACAGCAACCGTATGGCTACACCTTC.

V usage is TRBV20-1 and J usage is TRBJ2-7; TRBD2 agrees at 11 bases. This CDR3 has 17 amino acids. Trimming took 6 bases from V and 2 from J; bases not matched to a gene: 15. Germline CDR1 and CDR2: DFQATT and SNEGSKA (reference sequence). The CDR3 here is CSAGTSGAGVVAYEQYF. For the CDR3, the DNA is TGCAGTGCCGGGACTAGCGGAGCGGGAGTCGTCGCCTACGAGCAGTACTTC.

This clonotype occurred a few times. This chain connects TRBV6-5 to TRBJ1-3, with 10 bases lining up with TRBD1. This CDR3 comprises 17 residues. J lost 3 bases, V lost 2 bases, and 7 bases had no gene match. The germline V gene encodes CDR1 MNHEY and CDR2 SVGAGI. The chain's CDR3 is CASSYPDRGLGGNTIYF. Written as DNA, the CDR3 is TGTGCCAGCAGTTACCCAGACAGGGGGCTTGGTGGAAACACCATATATTTT.

The chain uses TRBV12-3 or TRBV12-4 and TRBJ1-1; D not certain. Trimming took off 5 bases at V and 3 bases at J, with 16 bases between the two ends. CDR3 length: 15 residues. CDR3: CASSPRRSGYTEAFF. The CDR3 DNA is TGTGCCAGCAGTCCCCGACGGTCGGGGTACACTGAAGCTTTCTTT.

In its sample, this clonotype was seen many times. The chain employs TRBV27 and TRBJ1-3, with 9 bases aligning to TRBD1. V shed 6 bases and J 0 bases; nucleotides not matched to a gene: 0. The CDR3 loop spans 14 amino acids. The germline CDR1 and CDR2 sequences are MNHEY and SMNVEV (reference sequence). CDR3 sequence: CASRTGGSGNTIYF. The CDR3 DNA sequence: TGTGCCAGCAGGACAGGGGGCTCTGGAAACACCATATATTTT.

This sequence joins TRBV12-3 or TRBV12-4 and TRBJ2-1; TRBD1 is a possible D gene (7 bases). The CDR3 is made up of 17 amino acids. V shed 3 bases and J shed 13 bases, with 28 bases lying between them. CDR3 sequence reads: CASSLRQGGSWGGFQFF. The DNA of the CDR3 is TGTGCCAGCAGTTTGCGACAGGGAGGCAGCTGGGGCGGGTTTCAGTTCTTC.

This clonotype was seen a handful of times. The chain links TRBV12-3 or TRBV12-4 to TRBJ2-1; 10 bases fit TRBD2. The CDR3 has 17 amino acids. V shed 5 bases, J shed 5 bases, and the junction held 12 bases outside the gene matches. CDR3 DNA sequence: TGTGCCAGCAGTCCTCGCGGTAGCGGGGGGTGGGACAATGAGCAGTTCTTC. This encodes CASSPRGSGGWDNEQFF.

This chain connects TRBV12-3 or TRBV12-4 to TRBJ2-2; D is perhaps TRBD1 or TRBD2 (5 bases each). The CDR3 is 18 amino acids. Trimming took 6 bases from V and 4 from J, leaving 24 bases between them. CDR3: CASSLTWGSGERTGELFF. For the CDR3, the DNA is TGTGCCAGCAGCCTAACATGGGGGTCAGGAGAACGCACCGGGGAGCTGTTTTTT.

V and J are TRBV7-2 and TRBJ2-1; 7 bases are a match to TRBD1. The CDR3 sequence is 16 residues long. The V gene's germline CDR1 is SGHTA and CDR2 FQGNSA. Trimming took 1 base from V and 6 from J; bases not matched to a gene: 9. Here the CDR3 reads CASSLDRGLPGNEQFF. CDR3 nucleotides: TGTGCCAGCAGCTTAGACAGGGGTTTGCCTGGCAATGAGCAGTTCTTC.